The 27 T cell receptor beta chains below come from one sample, sequenced in a study of blood T cell repertoires in COVID-19. Clones were read by immunoSEQ multiplex PCR, and TCRdb kept only the in-frame ones, dropping some. The data show 350,000 to 500,000 clones, about 90% seen once. The material sequenced was peripheral blood. The receptors come from a man younger than 30 with COVID-19, enrolled during active disease.

The gene calls are TRBV5-4 and TRBJ2-7; weak D call: TRBD2 (6 bases). V was trimmed by 0 bases and J by 7 bases, leaving 17 bases between them. The CDR3 length is 15 residues. Germline V gives CDR1 SGHNT, CDR2 YYREEE (reference sequence). The CDR3 DNA is TGTGCCAGCAGCTTGGCCGCGGGGCGCCCAGGGGAGCAGTACTTC. This translates into CASSLAAGRPGEQYF.

The chain carries TRBV7-2 and TRBJ1-2; the D gene is possibly TRBD1 (5 bases). The CDR3 has 15 amino acids. Germline V CDR1 and CDR2: SGHTA, FQGNSA. The V end lost 5 bases, the J end lost 5 bases, and 18 bases lay between the germline ends. CDR3 amino acids: CASSPQTVTLYGYTF. For the CDR3, the DNA is TGTGCCAGCAGCCCCCAGACAGTGACTCTTTATGGCTACACCTTC.

The V and J genes are TRBV24-1 and TRBJ2-3, with D perhaps TRBD1 (6 bases). From germline, CDR1 is KGHDR and CDR2 SFDVKD. The CDR3 runs 16 residues. Trimming took 2 bases from V and 4 from J, leaving 15 bases between them. As DNA, the CDR3 is TGTGCCACCAGTGATTCCAGGGGTCGTGTAGCAGATACGCAGTATTTT. Translation gives CATSDSRGRVADTQYF.

This clone was detected once. The chain couples TRBV20-1 to TRBJ2-7; unclear D gene. The CDR3 spans 11 residues. Germline CDR1 is DFQATT and CDR2 is SNEGSKA (reference sequence). V was cut by 1 base and J by 7 bases, with 8 bases left in between. The CDR3 loop reads CSARVTSEQYF. As DNA, the CDR3 is TGCAGTGCTAGAGTCACTTCTGAGCAGTACTTC.

A single count supports this clone. The chain recombines TRBV5-5 with TRBJ1-5, with unresolved D. Trimming left V 1 base short and J 0 bases short, with 8 bases between. The germline V gene encodes CDR1 SGHKS and CDR2 YYEKEE (reference sequence). The CDR3 is made up of 15 amino acids. This CDR3 reads CASSLYLYSNQPQHF. The CDR3 coding sequence is TGTGCCAGCAGCTTGTATCTTTATAGCAATCAGCCCCAGCATTTT.

This clone was seen only a few times. The chain uses TRBV3-1 (or the pseudogene TRBV3-2) and TRBJ2-2, with 13 bases that match TRBD2. This CDR3 contains 18 residues. The germline V gene encodes CDR1 LGHDT and CDR2 YNNKEL (reference sequence). The trim removed 4 bases at V and 4 bases at J, leaving 9 bases unmatched. CDR3 nucleotides: TGTGCCAGCAGCCCCAACCGGAGACTAGCGGGAGGCACCGGGGAGCTGTTTTTT. This sequence encodes CASSPNRRLAGGTGELFF.

The chain carries TRBV18 and TRBJ2-7; TRBD2 is a possible D gene (6 bases). The germline V gene encodes CDR1 KGHSH and CDR2 LQKENI. Trimming shortened V by 2 bases and J by 7 bases, and 12 bases separated the two germline ends. CDR3 length: 13 residues. The CDR3 DNA sequence: TGTGCCAGCTCACCATTGGAGGGAGTTGAGCAGTACTTC. The encoded protein is CASSPLEGVEQYF. Together with reference TRBV18 and TRBJ2-7, the CDR3 gives the full variable domain: NAGVMQNPRHLVRRRGQEARLRCSPMKGHSHVYWYRQLPEEGLKFMVYLQKENIIDESGMPKERFSAEFPKEGPSILRIQQVVRGDSAAYFCASSPLEGVEQYFGPGTRLTVT.

The chain joins TRBV11-2 to TRBJ1-4; D unclear. Trimming removed 4 bases at V and 0 bases at J, with 9 bases between. The CDR3 contains 15 residues. Germline CDR1 and CDR2: SGHAT and FQNNGV. CDR3 protein: CASSSRPATNEKLFF. CDR3 nucleotides: TGTGCCAGCAGCTCTAGGCCTGCAACTAATGAAAAACTGTTTTTT.

The chain carries TRBV11-2 and TRBJ2-7; D not certain. This CDR3 region has 14 residues. Deletions cut 2 bases from V and 2 bases from J, with 10 bases between. CDR1 and CDR2 (germline): SGHAT, FQNNGV. The CDR3 DNA is TGTGCCAGCAGCTTATTCGAGTCGCCCTACGAGCAGTACTTC. It specifies CASSLFESPYEQYF.

This clone was seen only a few times. The sample carries other DNA sequences with the same CDR3. J is TRBJ2-7 and V is TRBV6-1; unclear D gene. Germline V gene data show CDR1 as MNHNS and CDR2 as SASEGT. V shed 2 bases and J shed 2 bases, with 10 bases lying between them. This CDR3 is built from 14 residues. The DNA of the CDR3 is TGTGCCAGCAGTGAATATGAGCCCCCCTACGAGCAGTACTTC. This encodes CASSEYEPPYEQYF.

The rearrangement joins TRBV5-4 to TRBJ2-3, with 8 bases fitting TRBD1. This CDR3 comprises 14 residues. Germline V CDR1 and CDR2: SGHNT, YYREEE (reference sequence). After removal of 4 bases from V and 4 bases from J, the junction contained 5 bases not matched to a gene. The CDR3, as DNA: TGTGCCAGCAGCGTACAGGGGGGCCCAGATACGCAGTATTTT. Translated, it gives CASSVQGGPDTQYF.

This chain connects TRBV4-2 to TRBJ2-7; possible D gene TRBD2, 7 bases. The V end lost 0 bases, the J end lost 1 base, and 13 bases lay between the germline ends. The CDR3 extends over 16 amino acids. CDR1 and CDR2 (germline): LGHNA, YNFKEQ. The DNA of the CDR3 is TGTGCCAGCAGCCAAGAAGGGGGGGTGGGATCCTACGAGCAGTACTTC. Translated, it gives CASSQEGGVGSYEQYF.

The chain uses TRBV2 and TRBJ2-1, with D tentatively TRBD2 (5 bases). Looked up from germline, CDR1 is SNHLY and CDR2 is FYNNEI. V was pared by 7 bases and J by 5 bases, with 12 bases between. The CDR3 covers 13 residues. The chain's CDR3 is CASTRRENNEQFF. The CDR3 DNA is TGTGCCAGCACCCGACGGGAAAACAATGAGCAGTTCTTC.

J is TRBJ1-6 and V is TRBV6-5; 7 nucleotides match TRBD1. This CDR3 has 13 amino acids. Germline assignment: CDR1 MNHEY and CDR2 SVGAGI. Trimming removed 7 bases from V and 6 bases from J; junction bases left unmatched: 3. The CDR3 DNA is TGTGCCAGCAAAACAGGGGTTAATTCACCCCTCCACTTT. Its protein is CASKTGVNSPLHF.

The chain uses TRBV6-5 and TRBJ2-1; the match to TRBD2 covers 9 bases. V was clipped by 6 bases and J by 7 bases; unmatched bases: 10. The CDR3 contains 15 residues. CDR1 and CDR2 from the germline V gene are MNHEY and SVGAGI. This chain's CDR3 is CASSARREGLNEQFF. The CDR3 region has the DNA TGTGCCAGCAGCGCCAGGCGGGAGGGCCTTAATGAGCAGTTCTTC.

The V and J genes are TRBV4-1 and TRBJ2-5, with a possible D match to TRBD2 (5 bases). The germline V gene has CDR1 MGHRA and CDR2 YSYEKL. There are 14 residues in the CDR3. Trimming took 0 bases from V and 4 from J, leaving 9 bases between them. As DNA, the CDR3 is TGCGCCAGCAGCCAAGATCATACTAGAGAGACCCAGTACTTC. Protein: CASSQDHTRETQYF.

The genes are TRBV12-3 or TRBV12-4 and TRBJ2-1; 9 nucleotides line up with TRBD2. J lost 7 bases, V lost 10 bases, and 8 bases had no gene match. The CDR3 is 13 amino acids. The CDR3 here is CAIGTSWKNEQFF. As DNA, the CDR3 is TGTGCCATAGGGACTAGCTGGAAAAATGAGCAGTTCTTC.

This rearrangement joins TRBV5-6 to TRBJ2-1, with unresolved D. Germline CDR1 SGHDT, CDR2 YYEEEE. The CDR3 contains 12 residues. The V end lost 7 bases, the J end lost 15 bases, and 20 bases lay between the germline ends. CDR3 nucleotides: TGTGCCAGCGTGCGGCCGGGTTTTGATCCGTTCTTC. Encoded protein: CASVRPGFDPFF.

The V call is TRBV6-5, the J call TRBJ2-7; D may be TRBD2 (6 bases). The CDR3 is 14 residues long. The V gene lost 0 bases and the J gene lost 9 bases, with 15 bases spanning the gap. The germline V gene has CDR1 MNHEY and CDR2 SVGAGI. The CDR3 DNA follows: TGTGCCAGCAGTTACTCGAAGATTCGGGGGTCGCAGTACTTC. Translating it yields CASSYSKIRGSQYF.

The rearrangement joins TRBV3-1 (or the pseudogene TRBV3-2) to TRBJ2-7, with D possibly matching TRBD2 (6 bases). The CDR3 totals 15 residues. Trimming took 0 bases from V and 3 from J, leaving 12 bases between them. In germline, CDR1 is LGHDT, CDR2 YNNKEL (reference sequence). CDR3 residues: CASSQDNMGLYEQYF. The CDR3, as DNA: TGTGCCAGCAGCCAAGATAACATGGGACTCTACGAGCAGTACTTC.

The rearrangement links TRBV5-1 to TRBJ2-5; TRBD2 aligns across 10 bases. The CDR3 runs 15 residues. Unmatched junction bases numbered 5, after V lost 4 bases and J lost 2 bases. Germline assignment: CDR1 SGHRS and CDR2 YFSETQ. The CDR3 reads CASSPGLAEQETQYF. The CDR3 DNA sequence: TGCGCCAGCAGCCCCGGACTAGCGGAACAAGAGACCCAGTACTTC.

The chain links TRBV19 to TRBJ1-5, with D unresolved. The germline CDR1 and CDR2 sequences are LNHDA and SQIVND (reference sequence). The CDR3 has 14 residues. The V gene lost 7 bases and the J gene lost 2 bases, with 12 bases spanning the gap. CDR3 coding DNA: TGTGCCAGTACCTTAAGTCAGGGCAATCAGCCCCAGCATTTT. It is translated as CASTLSQGNQPQHF.

The chain uses TRBV27 and TRBJ1-5; 7 bases line up with TRBD1. Per the germline V gene, CDR1 is MNHEY and CDR2 is SMNVEV (reference sequence). The CDR3 totals 13 residues. V lost 8 bases and J lost 5; bases outside the gene matches: 6. CDR3 residues: CASGKGGDQPQHF. The CDR3 DNA sequence: TGTGCCAGCGGAAAAGGGGGCGATCAGCCCCAGCATTTT.

This clone was counted once. The chain uses TRBV7-9 and TRBJ2-6; D gene uncertain. In germline, CDR1 is SEHNR, CDR2 FQNEAQ (reference sequence). This CDR3 has 15 amino acids. Trimming removed 4 bases from V and 0 bases from J, with 7 bases in between. CDR3 amino acids: CASSSRSSGANVLTF. CDR3 bases: TGTGCCAGCAGCTCGCGGAGCTCTGGGGCCAACGTCCTGACTTTC.

The chain employs TRBV18 and TRBJ2-4; D call uncertain. This CDR3 has 16 amino acids. Germline loops: CDR1 KGHSH, CDR2 LQKENI. Trimming removed 3 bases at V and 0 bases at J, with 12 bases between. The chain's CDR3 is CASSPRGESAKNIQYF. The DNA of the CDR3 is TGTGCCAGCTCACCGCGCGGAGAATCAGCCAAAAACATTCAGTACTTC.

The rearrangement uses TRBV14 and TRBJ2-1; 11 nucleotides line up with TRBD2. This CDR3 is built from 15 residues. Germline V lookup: CDR1 SGHDN, CDR2 FVKESK. After removal of 5 bases from V and 6 bases from J, the junction contained 6 bases not matched to a gene. The CDR3 sequence is CASSTGTSGVNEQFF. For the CDR3, the DNA is TGTGCCAGCAGCACCGGGACTAGCGGCGTCAATGAGCAGTTCTTC. Using reference TRBV14 and TRBJ2-1 for the parts outside the CDR3, the full variable domain is EAGVTQFPSHSVIEKGQTVTLRCDPISGHDNLYWYRRVMGKEIKFLLHFVKESKQDESGMPNNRFLAERTGGTYSTLKVQPAELEDSGVYFCASSTGTSGVNEQFFGPGTRLTVL.

The V call is TRBV19, the J call TRBJ1-2; 7 bases agree with TRBD1. CDR1 LNHDA and CDR2 SQIVND come from the germline V gene (reference sequence). V lost 7 bases and J lost 4; bases outside the gene matches: 9. This CDR3 spans 14 amino acids. CDR3 sequence (DNA): TGTGCCAGTAATGAGCAGGGGGGAATCTATGGCTACACCTTC. Amino acid sequence: CASNEQGGIYGYTF.